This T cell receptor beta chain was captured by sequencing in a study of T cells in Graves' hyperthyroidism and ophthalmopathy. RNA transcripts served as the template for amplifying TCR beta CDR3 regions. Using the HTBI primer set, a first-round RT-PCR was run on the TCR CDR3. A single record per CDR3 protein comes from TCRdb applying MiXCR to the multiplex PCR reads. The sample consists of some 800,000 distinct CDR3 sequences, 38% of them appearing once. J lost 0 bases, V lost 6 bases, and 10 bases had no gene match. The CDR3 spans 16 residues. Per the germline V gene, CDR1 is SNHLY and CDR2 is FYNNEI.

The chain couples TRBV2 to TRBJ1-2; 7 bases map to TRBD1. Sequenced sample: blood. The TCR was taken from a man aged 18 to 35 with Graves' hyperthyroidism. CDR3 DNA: TGTGCCAGCAGCCGAGACAGGGAACTAGCTAACTATGGCTACACCTTC. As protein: CASSRDRELANYGYTF.